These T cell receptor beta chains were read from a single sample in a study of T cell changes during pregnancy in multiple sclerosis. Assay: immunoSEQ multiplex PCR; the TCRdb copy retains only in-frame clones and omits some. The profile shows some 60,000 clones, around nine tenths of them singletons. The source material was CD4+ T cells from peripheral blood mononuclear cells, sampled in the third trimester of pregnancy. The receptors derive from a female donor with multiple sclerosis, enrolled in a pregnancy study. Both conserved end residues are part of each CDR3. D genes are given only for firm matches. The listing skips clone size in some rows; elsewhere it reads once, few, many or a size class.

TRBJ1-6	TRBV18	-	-	CASSRSGLGDSPLHF	TGTGCCAGCTCACGATCGGGACTCGGGGATTCACCCCTCCACTTT
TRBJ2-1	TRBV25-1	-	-	CASSEPAGSYNEQFF	TGTGCCAGCAGTGAACCGGCAGGGTCCTACAATGAGCAGTTCTTC
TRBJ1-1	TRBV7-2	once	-	CASSPAGVRAFF	TGTGCCAGCAGCCCGGCGGGGGTTCGGGCTTTCTTT
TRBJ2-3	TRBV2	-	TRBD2	CASMTWGGTDTQYF	TGTGCCAGCATGACTTGGGGGGGAACAGATACGCAGTATTTT
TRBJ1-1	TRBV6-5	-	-	CASIARHGSEAFF	TGTGCCAGCATTGCCCGACACGGTTCTGAAGCTTTCTTT
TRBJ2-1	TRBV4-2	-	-	CASAQGVALYYNEQFF	TGTGCCAGCGCCCAGGGTGTAGCCTTATATTACAATGAGCAGTTCTTC
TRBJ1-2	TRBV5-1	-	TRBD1	CASSLGPRQGKIVLYGYTF	TGCGCCAGCAGCTTGGGGCCCAGACAGGGTAAAATCGTCCTTTATGGCTACACCTTC
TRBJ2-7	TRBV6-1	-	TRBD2	CASTPGGTSSYEQYF	TGTGCCAGCACCCCGGGAGGGACTAGCTCCTACGAGCAGTACTTC
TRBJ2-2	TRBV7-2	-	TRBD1	CASSSGQLNTGELFF	TGTGCCAGCAGCTCGGGACAGTTAAACACCGGGGAGCTGTTTTTT
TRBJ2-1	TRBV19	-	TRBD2	CASTSSGRDEQFF	TGTGCCAGCACGTCTAGCGGGAGAGATGAGCAGTTCTTC
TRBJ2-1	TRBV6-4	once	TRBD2	CASSDSSGTSSVEQFF	TGTGCCAGCAGTGACTCTAGCGGGACTAGCTCTGTTGAGCAGTTCTTC
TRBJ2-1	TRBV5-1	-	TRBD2	CASSLTSGGQDEQFF	TGCGCCAGCAGCTTGACTAGCGGGGGGCAAGATGAGCAGTTCTTC
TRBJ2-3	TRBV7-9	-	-	CASSLAQNTDTQYF	TGTGCCAGCAGCTTAGCCCAAAACACAGATACGCAGTATTTT
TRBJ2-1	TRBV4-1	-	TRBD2	CASSHSGTSKPSYNEQFF	TGCGCCAGCAGCCATTCAGGGACTAGTAAGCCCTCCTACAATGAGCAGTTCTTC
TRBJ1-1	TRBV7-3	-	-	CASSSRVNTEAFF	TGTGCCAGCAGCTCCAGGGTGAACACTGAAGCTTTCTTT
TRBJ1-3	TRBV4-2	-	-	CASSTGRSGNTIYF	TGTGCCAGCAGCACAGGGCGCTCTGGAAACACCATATATTTT
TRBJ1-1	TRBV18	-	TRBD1	CASSPPTGQGGEAFF	TGTGCCAGCTCACCCCCGACAGGCCAGGGGGGTGAAGCTTTCTTT
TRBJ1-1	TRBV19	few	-	CACLGRADTEAFF	TGTGCCTGCCTGGGGAGGGCGGACACTGAAGCTTTCTTT
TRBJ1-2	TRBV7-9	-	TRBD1	CASSLATGNYGYTF	TGTGCCAGCAGCTTAGCGACAGGGAACTATGGCTACACCTTC
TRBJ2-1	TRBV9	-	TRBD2	CASSGTGGSYNEQFF	TGTGCCAGCAGCGGAACGGGGGGCTCCTACAATGAGCAGTTCTTC
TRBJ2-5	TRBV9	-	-	CASSKTASDLYF	TGTGCCAGCAGCAAGACAGCTTCCGACTTATACTTC
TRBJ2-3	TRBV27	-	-	CASRSRDNTDTQYF	TGTGCCAGCAGATCCCGGGACAACACAGATACGCAGTATTTT
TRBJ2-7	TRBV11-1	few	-	CASSLGEGFNEQYF	TGTGCCAGCAGCTTAGGAGAGGGTTTCAACGAGCAGTACTTC
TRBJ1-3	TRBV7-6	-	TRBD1	CASSLGLRQGARGNTIYF	TGTGCCAGCAGCTTAGGACTCAGACAGGGGGCGAGAGGAAACACCATATATTTT